Below, one T cell receptor (beta chain) is given with its context. Treatment given: randomized to nivolumab then ipilimumab (arm A) or the reverse (arm B). The data derive from a study of sequential checkpoint blockade in melanoma. On the study more broadly: Randomization was 1:1 between first-line nivolumab→ipilimumab and ipilimumab→nivolumab. After both sequences, patients received maintenance nivolumab.

TCRdb keeps only in-frame clones here, not all; method: immunoSEQ multiplex PCR. The sample yields over 25,000 clones, 60% to 80% seen once. Germline CDR1 SGHRS, CDR2 YFSETQ. The CDR3 has 16 residues. V was pared by 5 bases and J by 2 bases, with 10 bases of the junction left unmatched. The sample here was CD8+ T cells sorted from blood (inferred from file names), taken from a patient given nivolumab and ipilimumab in sequence. V usage is TRBV5-1 and J usage is TRBJ2-1; 7 bases line up with TRBD1. This sequence originates from a human donor with melanoma. Here the CDR3 DNA reads TGCGCCAGCAGACTGACCCGGACAGGACCCTACAATGAGCAGTTCTTC. Amino acids: CASRLTRTGPYNEQFF.